The TCR beta chain under discussion was sequenced for a study of blood T cell repertoires in COVID-19 (dated by TCRdb to about 2020). For the study in its entirety: The collaborator samples originated in the United States, Italy and Spain and spanned the acute and convalescent phases of COVID-19. The prospective study material was composed of cDNA or gDNA derived from T cells, B-cell-depleted T cells, or PBMCs. The dataset comprised deeply sampled blood TCRbeta repertoires from subjects exposed to, actively infected with, or recovered from COVID-19. The repertoires were released in a freely available public database intended as a resource for research on the immune response to SARS-CoV-2. Samples were obtained from the ongoing ImmuneRACE study (first 160 participants) and from 1,254 subjects provided by 6 global collaborators. The sample metadata nearly always contained a de-identified subject ID, COVID-19 status, age in years and sex. Where HLA class I and class II types were available, the types were taken from metadata supplied by the sample provider, not from assay-based typing.

TCRbeta CDR3 regions were amplified from genomic DNA using the immunoSEQ Assay, a bias-controlled multiplex PCR. The authors' pipeline ran thus. Nucleated cell counts per sample were estimated from amplification of reference gene primers within the assay. To quantify the absolute abundance of each unique TCRbeta CDR3 rearrangement, sequence reads were collapsed and filtered. For each sample, productive Simpson clonality was calculated by taking the square root of Simpson's diversity index across productive rearrangements. In its TCRdb copy, this immuneACCESS table keeps in-frame sequences only and misses some clones. Where compared with another copy, unresolved V genes explain less than half of these, and the others have no known cause. Clonal size and the V and J genes are those of that table, whereas D and trimming came from the DNA. For this sample there are about 280,000 clones; roughly 85% appear just once. Around 5.5% of the sample is held by the ten biggest clonotypes.

General study outcomes and caveats: How much clinical and demographic metadata was included differed by source and by participant, and the metadata was provided uncurated.

For this clone: Which antigen it targets is not known. No much larger clone exists at a distance of one base, and base qualities are not known.

Each collaborating institution followed its own protocols to collect whole blood in K2EDTA tubes. For TCRbeta analysis, collaborators shipped samples in one of three forms: frozen whole blood, isolated PBMCs, or DNA extracted from either of those sample types. The germline V gene (reference sequence) provides CDR1 SGHKS and CDR2 YYEKEE. Its CDR3 holds 14 amino acids, cysteine through phenylalanine. Just CDR3 DNA is preserved here, 42 bases in frame from base 1. V loses 0 bases, J loses 8 bases, and the germline ends lie 14 bases apart. The receptor chain draws on TRBV5-5 and TRBJ1-2; matching of 6 bases hints at TRBD1 as the D gene. The material sequenced was peripheral blood. The sequence was obtained from a man aged 50-60 years with active or convalescent COVID-19. Read as DNA, the sequence is TGTGCCAGCAGCTTGGACCCACAGGGAATCGGCTACACCTTC. The translation is CASSLDPQGIGYTF.